What follows are 9 T cell receptor beta chains derived from one specimen sequenced in a study of T cells expressing NK-cell markers. Each CDR3 protein gets one entry in TCRdb, which reprocessed the 5' RACE reads and gives no DNA. Its table lists some 390,000 distinct CDR3 sequences. Sequencing was performed on blood T cells: a sorted CD56 or NKG2C T cell subset, CD4+ or CD8+ T cells, or bulk PBMC T cells (not recorded which). Receptor source: a woman in her forties or fifties in good health.

This chain uses TRBV10-1 with TRBJ2-1; TCRdb's D call of TRBD2 is untestable without DNA. The CDR3 extends over 16 amino acids. Germline loops: CDR1 WNHNN, CDR2 SYGVQD (reference sequence). CDR3 sequence: CASSEFNGKTYNEQFF.

This sequence joins TRBV6-6 and TRBJ2-2; TCRdb gives TRBD1 as the D gene, but with no DNA this cannot be confirmed. The CDR3 runs to 16 residues. The germline CDR1 and CDR2 sequences are MNHNY and SVGAGI (reference sequence). This CDR3 is CASSYRRDRETGELFF.

The rearrangement uses TRBV20-1 and TRBJ1-1; lacking DNA, the TRBD1 call made by TCRdb goes unchecked. CDR3 length: 12 amino acids. Per germline, CDR1 DFQATT and CDR2 SNEGSKA (reference sequence). The CDR3 loop reads CSSPRGDTEAFF.

The J gene is TRBJ2-1, the V gene TRBV28; checking the TCRdb D call of TRBD1 is not possible without DNA. Germline V lookup: CDR1 MDHEN, CDR2 SYDVKM. The CDR3 has 13 residues. CDR3 protein: CASSLGAVGEQFF.

The genes are TRBV29-1 and TRBJ2-1; TCRdb's D call of TRBD2 is untestable without DNA. This CDR3 spans 15 amino acids. Germline V gene data show CDR1 as SQVTM and CDR2 as ANQGSEA. CDR3 protein: CSVRSSGSRYNEQFF.

This chain connects TRBV3-1 to TRBJ1-1. The CDR3 sequence is 15 residues long. From germline, CDR1 is LGHDT and CDR2 YNNKEL (reference sequence). This CDR3 is CASSRIDRRPAEAFF. Based on the CDR3 plus reference TRBV3-1 and TRBJ1-1, the full variable domain is DTAVSQTPKYLVTQMGNDKSIKCEQNLGHDTMYWYKQDSKKFLKIMFSYNNKELIINETVPNRFSPKSPDKAHLNLHINSLELGDSAVYFCASSRIDRRPAEAFFGQGTRLTVV.

V and J are TRBV7-7 and TRBJ2-3. Looked up from germline, CDR1 is SSHAT and CDR2 is FNYEAQ (reference sequence). CDR3 size: 13 residues. This chain's CDR3 is CASSLTGPDTQYF.

The rearrangement links TRBV5-1 to TRBJ2-1. CDR1 is SGHRS, CDR2 YFSETQ, per germline. The CDR3 loop spans 15 amino acids. Here the CDR3 reads CASSLRTAFRDEQFF.

The chain carries TRBV12-3 or TRBV12-4 and TRBJ2-3; TCRdb outputs TRBD2, but without DNA this stays unchecked. The CDR3 is made up of 17 amino acids. CDR3: CASSFSGSGRGTDTQYF.